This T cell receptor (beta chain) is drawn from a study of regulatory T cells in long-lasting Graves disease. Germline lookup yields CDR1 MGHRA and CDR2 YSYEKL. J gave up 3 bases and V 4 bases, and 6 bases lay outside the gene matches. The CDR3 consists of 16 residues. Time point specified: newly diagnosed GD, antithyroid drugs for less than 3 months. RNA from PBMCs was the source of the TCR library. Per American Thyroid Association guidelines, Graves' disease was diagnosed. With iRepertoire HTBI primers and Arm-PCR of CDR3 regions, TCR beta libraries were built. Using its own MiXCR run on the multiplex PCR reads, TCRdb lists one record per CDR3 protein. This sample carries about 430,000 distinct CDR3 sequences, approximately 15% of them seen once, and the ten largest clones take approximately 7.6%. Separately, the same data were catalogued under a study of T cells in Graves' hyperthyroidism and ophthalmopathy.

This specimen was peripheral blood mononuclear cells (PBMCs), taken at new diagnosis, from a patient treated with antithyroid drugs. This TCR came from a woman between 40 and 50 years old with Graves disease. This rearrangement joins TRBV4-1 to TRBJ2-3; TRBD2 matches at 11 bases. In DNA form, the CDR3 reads TGCGCCAGCAGCCTACTAGCGGGAGTACTAACAGATACGCAGTATTTT. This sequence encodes CASSLLAGVLTDTQYF.